This TCR beta chain originates from a study of T cell responses to AZD1222 COVID-19 vaccine (dated by TCRdb to the early 2020s). Context from the whole study: A total of 233 trial participants underwent TCR sequencing, of whom about 210 had received two doses of AZD1222 and approximately 25 had received two doses of the MenACWY control vaccine. Trial participants were enrolled by age into subgroups of 18-55, 56-69 and 70-plus years, and roughly 160, 29 and 62 TCR-sequenced participants, respectively, were included in these subgroups. Here is what the overall study found, with its caveats: Conclusions about previously exposed vaccinees were limited because only a handful of AZD1222 recipients were SARS-CoV-2 seropositive at baseline. The 56-69-year group was small, and its depth increase did not reach significance, likely because of low power. After two AZD1222 doses, both the breadth and the depth of spike-specific TCRs were significantly higher than at day 0 and than in MenACWY recipients. Reportedly, close to half of the unique spike-specific TCRs recognized epitopes lying outside the regions that are mutated in the B.1.351 and B.1.1.7 variants. Most participants were white British and females outnumbered males, and the authors suggested that clonal diversity may have been underestimated. Because no samples from the day 14 peak response were available, repertoires could be characterized only after the peak T cell response. The whole spike protein was spanned by vaccine-associated CD4 TCRs, and dominant responses were seen in regions 160-218 and 743-854.

The CDR3 regions of human TCRbeta chains were subjected to immunosequencing. Regarding the original processing steps: Repertoire TCRs were matched against a reference library of SARS-CoV-2-specific TCRs generated with the MIRA antigen-specificity platform. Breadth was defined as the fraction of unique TCRs that were SARS-CoV-2-associated, and depth was defined as the fraction of total T cells that were SARS-CoV-2-associated. Using the MIRA data, each spike-specific TCR was mapped to the spike region that the TCR reacts to and placed in a CD4 or CD8 class. Log10-transformed breadth and depth values were compared by one-way ANOVA with Sidak's multiple comparisons tests. TCRdb mirrors the immuneACCESS table, restricted to in-frame sequences. Some clones are absent from its copies; in checked studies, under half trace to an unresolved V gene, and the reason for the others is unknown. V and J calls and clone size are given by that table; D and trimming were obtained from the DNA. For this sample there are 150,000 to 190,000 clones; around 86% appear just once. The ten largest clones take up over 8% of the sample.

Concerning this clone itself: Its target antigen remains unknown. Base-call qualities are not available, and no considerably larger clone is one nucleotide away.

The time point label for this specimen denotes: about 28 days (+/-7) after the second vaccine dose. AZD1222 recipients with second doses at about 4 weeks or about 12 weeks were pooled, because spike-specific TCR depth and breadth did not differ between schedules. Samples from vaccinated people were obtained from the UK trials COV001 and COV002, which included a single-blind randomized controlled phase 2/3 trial of AZD1222 (ChAdOx1 nCoV-19) in healthy adults. For TCRbeta chain sequencing, PBMC samples were collected from trial participants at day 0 and at day 28 after the second dose. The CDR3 covers 17 residues, taking in both the cysteine and the phenylalanine. The entry retains the CDR3 DNA only, 51 bases that are in frame from base 1. V is shortened by 2 bases, J by 0 bases, and the region joining them spans 16 bases. The germline V gene yields SGHTA for CDR1 and FQGNSA for CDR2.

This sample comprised peripheral blood, obtained 28 days after the second AZD1222 dose. The chain joins TRBV7-2 to TRBJ1-2; the D gene cannot be named for sure. The clonotype originates from an adult who received the AZD1222 COVID-19 vaccine. The CDR3 region: CASSLSRSFQANYGYTF. The base sequence is TGTGCCAGCAGCTTATCCCGATCTTTTCAAGCTAACTATGGCTACACCTTC.